These T cell receptor beta chains were read from a single sample in a study of shared clonotypes between healthy human individuals. Only in-frame clones appear in the TCRdb table, and some are missing; sequencing was by immunoSEQ multiplex PCR. The data hold 2 million to 2.5 million clones, with just under 95% observed a single time. The source material was naive CD8+ T cells sorted from blood. All receptors derive from a man between 18 and 29 years old in good health. Each CDR3 is given with its conserved first and last residue.

V,CDR3
TRBV6-5,CASSYSPGPPYEQYF
TRBV9,CASSVGGQGAYNEQFF
TRBV27,CASSSPPGTGVRTQYF
TRBV6-6,CASSSWGIGNQPQHF
TRBV6-4,CASSEVLTGNPSSYEQYF
TRBV5-1,CASSFVVGYEQYF
TRBV7-9,CASSLTGEIDYGYTF
TRBV6-6,CASSERVEEKLFF
TRBV4-1,CASSQDSLVVDEQYF
TRBV5-1,CASSWGQGWGLNEQYF
TRBV28,CASSPQWAEAFF
TRBV4-1,CASSHEGLPSGGELFF
TRBV13,CASSLGPGDHTEAFF
TRBV5-4,CASSLGQQQETQYF
TRBV6-1,CASPGQGDNQPQHF
TRBV6-1,CASSEALGAGRNEQYF
TRBV7-9,CASSPSPGQGLPWATF
TRBV2,CASSRQGTRFSYEQYF
TRBV27,CASSLQVAGADTQYF
TRBV27,CASSLAGGSYNSPLHF
TRBV6-5,CASSTGQGHTGELFF
TRBV6-5,CASSLFLAGESDTQYF
TRBV11-2,CASSLEAALAVYGYTF
TRBV14,CASSQVWRDRGGYEQYF
TRBV2,CASSEDRGYTEAFF
TRBV6-5,CASSYGTSGFEQYF
TRBV30,CAWSDGYGYTF
TRBV29-1,CSVEFGQGGYEQYF
TRBV5-4,CASSDRGLNNEQFF
TRBV5-4,CASSLQGSAEAFF
TRBV27,CASSFSAGERANEQFF
TRBV19,CASSIRTEAYEQYF
TRBV11-2,CASSLEGDRQNYGYTF
TRBV19,CASSLSGRGNEQFF
TRBV19,CASSIDGEGVQYF
TRBV27,CASSLSAGPVGEQYF
TRBV5-5,CASSARGGTSTDTQYF
TRBV6-1,CASSEWAGGGQPQHF
TRBV4-1,CASSPLSGPQSREQYF
TRBV7-9,CASSLAGQGVGETQYF
TRBV6-5,CASSAGPSSGNTIYF
TRBV5-6,CASSLGYPYEQYF
TRBV9,CASSVDRGLRNEQFF
TRBV27,CASSPLWRGGLGELFF
TRBV28,CASSLPGSKGWSYNEQFF
TRBV6-4,CASSLDGGGTGELFF
TRBV11-2,CASSFPQADRGPGANVLTF
TRBV2,CASRGRLDNEQFF
TRBV2,CASKGSLGDTQYF
TRBV7-9,CASSLPSGSVYNEQFF